These T cell receptor beta chains were read from a single sample in a study of identifying expanded T cells in peripheral blood. The protocol was immunoSEQ multiplex PCR, while the TCRdb copy is restricted to in-frame clones and leaves out a portion. The repertoire consists of about 90,000 clones, with around 88% occurring once and the leading ten covering roughly 5.3%. Sequencing was carried out using blood. Receptor source: a person aged 18 to 69 in good health. Each CDR3 is given with its conserved first and last residue. The D gene is left open where the match is weak. Clone size is shown for a subset of rows, as once, few, many or a class of expanded clone.

size: .
D: .
length: 15
V: TRBV4-3
J: TRBJ1-5
DNA: TGCGCCAGCAGCTTGGAGCATTTTAGCAATCAGCCCCAGCATTTT
CDR3: CASSLEHFSNQPQHF

size: few
D: .
length: 17
V: TRBV11-2
J: TRBJ1-1
DNA: TGTGCCAGCAGCAATATATTCAAGGGGGGGGCGCACACTGAAGCTTTCTTT
CDR3: CASSNIFKGGAHTEAFF

size: .
D: .
length: 12
V: TRBV29-1
J: TRBJ1-1
DNA: TGCAGCGTTTCCCCACCGGCAACTGAAGCTTTCTTT
CDR3: CSVSPPATEAFF

size: .
D: TRBD1
length: 15
V: TRBV7-2
J: TRBJ1-3
DNA: TGTGCCAGCAGCGCCCGGACAGGCAACAAAAACACCATATATTTT
CDR3: CASSARTGNKNTIYF

size: .
D: .
length: 14
V: TRBV6-1
J: TRBJ2-7
DNA: TGTGCCAGCATGAAGACAGTCTTAACCTACGAGCAGTACTTC
CDR3: CASMKTVLTYEQYF

size: .
D: .
length: 12
V: TRBV6-1
J: TRBJ1-1
DNA: TGTGCCAGCGCAGGACTGGACACTGAAGCTTTCTTT
CDR3: CASAGLDTEAFF

size: once
D: .
length: 12
V: TRBV9
J: TRBJ2-2
DNA: TGTGCCAGCAGCCCTCTGGCCGGGGAGCTGTTTTTT
CDR3: CASSPLAGELFF

size: .
D: TRBD2
length: 15
V: TRBV11-2
J: TRBJ2-1
DNA: TGTGCCAGCAGCTCGGGACTAGCGGGGGGCAATGAGCAGTTCTTC
CDR3: CASSSGLAGGNEQFF

size: .
D: .
length: 13
V: TRBV7-9
J: TRBJ2-5
DNA: TGTGCCAGCAGCTTTTCCACCTGGGAGACCCAGTACTTC
CDR3: CASSFSTWETQYF

size: .
D: .
length: 14
V: TRBV30
J: TRBJ2-2
DNA: TGTGCCTGTGGTTCAGGGATGAAGACCGGGGAGCTGTTTTTT
CDR3: CACGSGMKTGELFF

size: medium-sized
D: .
length: 13
V: TRBV6-4
J: TRBJ2-2
DNA: TGTGCCAGCAGTGAGGGGAACACCGGGGAGCTGTTTTTT
CDR3: CASSEGNTGELFF

size: .
D: TRBD1
length: 13
V: TRBV11-2
J: TRBJ2-7
DNA: TGTGCCAGCAGCGGCCGGGACAGGGGAGAGCAGTACTTC
CDR3: CASSGRDRGEQYF

size: .
D: .
length: 12
V: TRBV7-6
J: TRBJ2-1
DNA: TGTGCCAGCAGCTTAAGCCGAAGAGAGCAGTTCTTC
CDR3: CASSLSRREQFF

size: .
D: .
length: 14
V: TRBV7-6
J: TRBJ2-5
DNA: TGTGCCAGCAGCCCAACTAGCATAGGGGAGACCCAGTACTTC
CDR3: CASSPTSIGETQYF

size: .
D: TRBD1
length: 17
V: TRBV4-3
J: TRBJ1-2
DNA: TGCGCCAGCAGCCAAGATCTCGGGACAGGGGGCGGGAGTGGCTACACCTTC
CDR3: CASSQDLGTGGGSGYTF

size: .
D: .
length: 14
V: TRBV15
J: TRBJ1-1
DNA: TGTGCCACCAGCAGGTGGGGGTTCAACACTGAAGCTTTCTTT
CDR3: CATSRWGFNTEAFF

size: .
D: TRBD1
length: 15
V: TRBV9
J: TRBJ1-6
DNA: TGTGCCAGCAGCCCCCGGGACAGAAATAATTCACCCCTCCACTTT
CDR3: CASSPRDRNNSPLHF

size: once
D: .
length: 14
V: TRBV13
J: TRBJ2-7
DNA: TGTGCCAGCAGCCGGGGACGGCCAACCTACGAGCAGTACTTC
CDR3: CASSRGRPTYEQYF

size: .
D: .
length: 13
V: TRBV29-1
J: TRBJ2-6
DNA: TGCAGCGGCGTCCTCTCTGGGGCCAACGTCCTGACTTTC
CDR3: CSGVLSGANVLTF

size: few
D: TRBD1
length: 20
V: TRBV4-3
J: TRBJ2-2
DNA: TGCGCCAGCAGCCAAAACATACCGGGACAGGACACAGCGAACACCGGGGAGCTGTTTTTT
CDR3: CASSQNIPGQDTANTGELFF

size: few
D: .
length: 13
V: TRBV5-6
J: TRBJ1-1
DNA: TGTGCCAGCAGCTTGGGGTTTGGCACTGAAGCTTTCTTT
CDR3: CASSLGFGTEAFF

size: .
D: .
length: 13
V: TRBV30
J: TRBJ1-3
DNA: TGTGCCTGGAGTCCGGGCTCTGGAAACACCATATATTTT
CDR3: CAWSPGSGNTIYF

size: .
D: .
length: 13
V: TRBV10-3
J: TRBJ1-1
DNA: TGTGCCATCAGCCCCGACAGGAACACTGAAGCTTTCTTT
CDR3: CAISPDRNTEAFF

size: few
D: TRBD1
length: 13
V: TRBV5-1
J: TRBJ2-3
DNA: TGCGCCAGCGGAGGGGACAGGGGGCCTGAGCAGTATTTT
CDR3: CASGGDRGPEQYF

size: .
D: TRBD1
length: 14
V: TRBV9
J: TRBJ1-4
DNA: TGTGCCAGCAGGGAGACAGGGATTCGTGGGAAACTGTTTTTT
CDR3: CASRETGIRGKLFF

size: .
D: TRBD1
length: 15
V: TRBV19
J: TRBJ1-2
DNA: TGTGCCAGTAGTATCCCAGGGGGCAAAGACTATGGCTACACCTTC
CDR3: CASSIPGGKDYGYTF

size: .
D: .
length: 16
V: TRBV18
J: TRBJ2-6
DNA: TGTGCCAGCTCACAGAACCCAGGGTCTGGGGCCAACGTCCTGACTTTC
CDR3: CASSQNPGSGANVLTF

size: .
D: .
length: 16
V: TRBV5-4
J: TRBJ2-3
DNA: TGTGCCAGCAGCTCAGGGGGCGGGGGGCGTAGAGATACGCAGTATTTT
CDR3: CASSSGGGGRRDTQYF

size: .
D: .
length: 16
V: TRBV7-9
J: TRBJ1-4
DNA: TGTGCCAGCAGCTTAGATGCAGCAACAACTAATGAAAAACTGTTTTTT
CDR3: CASSLDAATTNEKLFF

size: large
D: .
length: 19
V: TRBV11-3
J: TRBJ1-5
DNA: TGTGCCAGCAGCCTTACGGGACCTCTAAGTGGGCACCCCAATCAGCCCCAGCATTTT
CDR3: CASSLTGPLSGHPNQPQHF

size: .
D: .
length: 13
V: TRBV7-3
J: TRBJ1-1
DNA: TGTGCCAGCAGCTTACATATGAACACTGAAGCTTTCTTT
CDR3: CASSLHMNTEAFF

size: .
D: .
length: 15
V: TRBV7-6
J: TRBJ2-2
DNA: TGTGCCAGCAGCTTAAGTCCTACAGGGACCGGGGAGCTGTTTTTT
CDR3: CASSLSPTGTGELFF

size: .
D: TRBD1
length: 18
V: TRBV7-8
J: TRBJ2-7
DNA: TGTGCCAGCAGCCCTCGAGGTCCGGGACAGGGAGGTCTGTACGAGCAGTACTTC
CDR3: CASSPRGPGQGGLYEQYF

size: .
D: TRBD1
length: 17
V: TRBV4-1
J: TRBJ2-3
DNA: TGCGCCAGCAGCCAAAGGGATAGACAGGGGATCCCAGATACGCAGTATTTT
CDR3: CASSQRDRQGIPDTQYF

size: .
D: .
length: 11
V: TRBV7-9
J: TRBJ2-1
DNA: TGTGCCAGCAGCTTTGGCAATGAGCAGTTCTTC
CDR3: CASSFGNEQFF

size: .
D: .
length: 14
V: TRBV5-1
J: TRBJ2-2
DNA: TGCGCCAGCAGCTTGGGACTGAACACCGGGGAGCTGTTTTTT
CDR3: CASSLGLNTGELFF

size: once
D: .
length: 14
V: TRBV11-3
J: TRBJ2-7
DNA: TGTGCCAGCAGCTTTTGGCTTCACTCCTACGAGCAGTACTTC
CDR3: CASSFWLHSYEQYF

size: .
D: TRBD1
length: 14
V: TRBV2
J: TRBJ1-5
DNA: TGTGCCAGCAGTGAGCAGGGACAGAATCAGCCCCAGCATTTT
CDR3: CASSEQGQNQPQHF

size: once
D: .
length: 13
V: TRBV7-2
J: TRBJ2-4
DNA: TGTGCCAGCAGCCCCGGATGGTTAAACATTCAGTACTTC
CDR3: CASSPGWLNIQYF

size: .
D: .
length: 13
V: TRBV19
J: TRBJ2-7
DNA: TGTGCCAGTAGTGCCCTACTGGAGTTTGAGCAGTACTTC
CDR3: CASSALLEFEQYF

size: .
D: .
length: 15
V: TRBV5-6
J: TRBJ1-4
DNA: TGTGCCAGCAGCTCGTGGACAGTCTCTAATGAAAAACTGTTTTTT
CDR3: CASSSWTVSNEKLFF

size: .
D: .
length: 14
V: TRBV4-3
J: TRBJ2-5
DNA: TGCGCCAGCAGCCAAGATTCAGTCCAAGAGACCCAGTACTTC
CDR3: CASSQDSVQETQYF